Shown below are 24 T cell receptor beta chains from a single sample sequenced in a study of PD-1 blockade in classical Hodgkin lymphoma. Only in-frame clones appear in the TCRdb table, and some are missing; sequencing was by immunoSEQ multiplex PCR. The sample has around 45,000 clones; almost 90% are singletons. No patient escaped relapse after autologous stem cell transplantation, and brentuximab vedotin exposure varied. The sequencing here drew on peripheral blood mononuclear cells (PBMCs), taken at baseline. The receptors shown here come from a human donor with classical Hodgkin lymphoma.

The chain links TRBV5-8 to TRBJ1-4, with D hard to call. CDR1 and CDR2 (germline): SGHTS, YDEGEE. CDR3 size: 14 residues. V lost 5 bases to trimming and J lost 9 bases, with 17 bases between them. The CDR3 DNA reads TGTGCCAGCAGGCGCGACTATCTAATGAAAAAACTGTTTTTT. Its translation is CASRRDYLMKKLFF.

This chain joins TRBV6-1 and TRBJ2-7, with D maybe TRBD2 (6 bases). Germline lookup yields CDR1 MNHNS and CDR2 SASEGT. Trimming cost V 6 bases and J 2 bases, with 14 bases left between them. This CDR3 is built from 14 residues. The CDR3 sequence is CASSEGLGPYEQYF. CDR3 nucleotide sequence: TGTGCCAGCAGCGAGGGACTGGGGCCCTACGAGCAGTACTTC.

V and J are TRBV7-2 and TRBJ2-1; 10 bases are a match to TRBD2. There are 16 residues in the CDR3. With 5 bases clipped from V and 15 bases from J, the junction kept 19 bases outside the gene matches. The germline V gene encodes CDR1 SGHTA and CDR2 FQGNSA. CDR3 amino acids: CASSKVQGPLAGGGFF. For the CDR3, the DNA is TGTGCCAGCAGCAAAGTCCAGGGCCCCTTAGCGGGGGGAGGGTTCTTC.

The V gene is TRBV7-2, the J gene TRBJ1-3; D might be TRBD1 (6 bases). This CDR3 has 14 amino acids. Germline lookup yields CDR1 SGHTA and CDR2 FQGNSA. The V end was cut by 5 bases, the J end by 3 bases, with 11 bases between. CDR3 amino acids: CASSPTGFGNTIYF. As DNA, the CDR3 is TGTGCCAGCAGCCCAACAGGGTTTGGAAACACCATATATTTT. The complete variable domain, with remaining parts taken from reference TRBV7-2 and TRBJ1-3, reads GAGVSQSPSNKVTEKGKDVELRCDPISGHTALYWYRQSLGQGLEFLIYFQGNSAPDKSGLPSDRFSAERTGGSVSTLTIQRTQQEDSAVYLCASSPTGFGNTIYFGEGSWLTVV.

The chain recombines TRBV15 with TRBJ1-1; TRBD1 matches at 8 bases. Germline-derived CDR1 and CDR2 are LNHNV and YYDKDF (reference sequence). There are 13 residues in the CDR3. J was trimmed by 9 bases and V by 0 bases; bases with no gene match: 3. This CDR3 is CATSREGRGQAFF. Written as DNA, the CDR3 is TGTGCCACCAGCAGAGAGGGCAGGGGGCAAGCTTTCTTT.

The V gene is TRBV4-2, the J gene TRBJ1-1; D gene ambiguous. Germline CDR1 LGHNA, CDR2 YNFKEQ. The V gene lost 0 bases and the J gene lost 6 bases, with 17 bases spanning the gap. The CDR3 totals 16 residues. This CDR3 is CASSQDRRQFAAEAFF. Here the CDR3 DNA reads TGTGCCAGCAGCCAAGATCGTAGGCAGTTTGCCGCTGAAGCTTTCTTT.

J is TRBJ2-3 and V is TRBV7-2; TRBD1 aligns across 8 bases. Per germline, CDR1 SGHTA and CDR2 FQGNSA. Trimming removed 4 bases from V and 6 bases from J; junction bases left unmatched: 9. There are 15 residues in the CDR3. Here the CDR3 DNA reads TGTGCCAGCAGCTCCGAGGACAGGGATTGGGATACGCAGTATTTT. Translation: CASSSEDRDWDTQYF.

This clone was seen just once. The chain links TRBV4-1 to TRBJ1-1, with D uncertain. The V end lost 1 base, the J end lost 0 bases, and 12 bases lay between the germline ends. CDR3 length: 16 residues. Germline CDR1 is MGHRA and CDR2 is YSYEKL. CDR3 protein: CASSQVGAQMNTEAFF. The CDR3 DNA reads as TGCGCCAGCAGCCAAGTTGGTGCGCAAATGAACACTGAAGCTTTCTTT.

The V and J genes are TRBV27 and TRBJ2-5, with D maybe TRBD1 (6 bases). CDR1 and CDR2 from the germline V gene are MNHEY and SMNVEV (reference sequence). V dropped 6 bases and J dropped 5 bases, with 13 bases sitting between them. CDR3 size: 13 residues. The CDR3 loop reads CASRRGGVETQYF. The CDR3 DNA reads TGTGCCAGCAGAAGAGGGGGAGTGGAGACCCAGTACTTC.

The rearrangement links TRBV7-9 to TRBJ1-2, with D perhaps matching TRBD1 (5 bases). The CDR3 runs 15 residues. With 5 bases removed from V and 4 bases from J, the gap between germline ends came to 17 bases. Per the germline V gene, CDR1 is SEHNR and CDR2 is FQNEAQ (reference sequence). The CDR3 sequence is CASSRDGAALYGYTF. The CDR3, as DNA: TGTGCCAGCAGCCGGGACGGGGCCGCGCTCTATGGCTACACCTTC.

This clone was observed a single time. This sequence joins TRBV19 and TRBJ2-1; TRBD2 matches at 7 bases. This CDR3 spans 15 amino acids. With 3 bases clipped from V and 2 bases from J, the junction kept 4 bases outside the gene matches. From germline, CDR1 is LNHDA and CDR2 SQIVND (reference sequence). CDR3 DNA sequence: TGTGCCAGTAGTATGAGGGCGGGGGCCTACAATGAGCAGTTCTTC. Translation gives CASSMRAGAYNEQFF.

The V gene is TRBV9, the J gene TRBJ2-1; TRBD1 or TRBD2 may be the D gene (5 bases each). The V end lost 4 bases, the J end lost 9 bases, and 14 bases lay between the germline ends. CDR3 length: 13 amino acids. Germline CDR1 is SGDLS and CDR2 is YYNGEE. CDR3 sequence: CASSPDWDGEQFF. The DNA for the CDR3 is TGTGCCAGCAGCCCTGACTGGGACGGTGAGCAGTTCTTC.

This clone has only a few counts. The chain couples TRBV12-5 to TRBJ1-1, with TRBD1 matching 10 bases. V dropped 4 bases and J dropped 2; count of bases not matched to a gene: 4. Germline CDR1 LGHNT, CDR2 FRNRAP. The CDR3 is 15 residues long. The CDR3 DNA is TGTGCTAGTGGTTGGGGACAGGGGCTAAACACTGAAGCTTTCTTT. The encoded protein is CASGWGQGLNTEAFF.

V is TRBV5-1 and J is TRBJ2-7; possibly TRBD1 or TRBD2 for D (6 bases each). Deletions cut 1 base from V and 2 bases from J, with 10 bases between. This CDR3 spans 14 amino acids. Germline-derived CDR1 and CDR2 are SGHRS and YFSETQ. This CDR3 is CASSLRGPAYEQYF. Written as DNA, the CDR3 is TGCGCCAGCAGCTTGCGGGGGCCTGCCTACGAGCAGTACTTC.

This clone was seen just once. The V gene is TRBV9, the J gene TRBJ2-2; D remains unclear. V gave up 0 bases and J gave up 4 bases, with 16 bases separating them. Looked up from germline, CDR1 is SGDLS and CDR2 is YYNGEE. The CDR3 is 17 residues long. The CDR3 spells CASSVDPPHRSTGELFF. CDR3 DNA sequence: TGTGCCAGCAGCGTAGACCCCCCCCACCGAAGCACCGGGGAGCTGTTTTTT.

The gene calls are TRBV11-2 and TRBJ2-1; possible D gene TRBD1, 5 bases. Germline CDR1 SGHAT, CDR2 FQNNGV. Trimming removed 0 bases at V and 0 bases at J, with 15 bases between. This CDR3 spans 18 amino acids. CDR3 sequence (DNA): TGTGCCAGCAGCTTAGAGAGTTGGCCCGACAGCTCCTACAATGAGCAGTTCTTC. This translates into CASSLESWPDSSYNEQFF.

The chain couples TRBV27 to TRBJ1-2; the match to TRBD1 covers 8 bases. Looked up from germline, CDR1 is MNHEY and CDR2 is SMNVEV (reference sequence). V dropped 6 bases and J dropped 5; count of bases not matched to a gene: 11. The CDR3 spans 15 residues. The chain's CDR3 is CASRDGTGRGYGYTF. The DNA of the CDR3 is TGTGCCAGCAGAGACGGGACAGGTCGGGGTTATGGCTACACCTTC.

The chain is built from TRBV12-1 and TRBJ2-7. TRBV12-1 is an annotated pseudogene. There are 17 residues in the CDR3. CDR3 nucleotides: TGTGCCAGCAGCTTTGAGTTCGGGGCCTGGGGGTCCTACGAGCAGTACTTC. It translates to CASSFEFGAWGSYEQYF.

J is TRBJ2-7 and V is TRBV27; 9 positions agree with TRBD1. From germline, CDR1 is MNHEY and CDR2 SMNVEV (reference sequence). This CDR3 has 14 residues. V lost 5 bases and J lost 6; bases outside the gene matches: 8. Here the CDR3 reads CASSTGTGWAEQYF. As DNA, the CDR3 is TGTGCCAGCAGTACTGGGACAGGGTGGGCCGAGCAGTACTTC.

This clone came up a few times. This sequence joins TRBV9 and TRBJ1-2; 9 nucleotides match TRBD1. The CDR3 length is 15 residues. CDR1 and CDR2 from the germline V gene are SGDLS and YYNGEE. J lost 2 bases, V lost 0 bases, and 2 bases had no gene match. CDR3 residues: CASSVVGTGNYGYTF. CDR3 in DNA: TGTGCCAGCAGCGTAGTCGGGACAGGGAACTATGGCTACACCTTC.

V and J are TRBV2 and TRBJ2-5, with 8 nucleotides matching TRBD2. From germline, CDR1 is SNHLY and CDR2 FYNNEI. The CDR3 runs to 15 residues. V was pared by 2 bases and J by 2 bases, with 4 bases of the junction left unmatched. CDR3 residues: CASSEILAGQETQYF. For the CDR3, the DNA is TGTGCCAGCAGTGAAATATTAGCGGGGCAAGAGACCCAGTACTTC.

This chain joins TRBV7-6 and TRBJ2-5, with TRBD2 identical over 8 bases. The trim removed 0 bases at V and 1 base at J, leaving 1 base unmatched. From germline, CDR1 is SGHVS and CDR2 FNYEAQ. The CDR3 has 15 residues. In DNA, the CDR3 is TGTGCCAGCAGCTTAGCTAGCGGGGTCCAAGAGACCCAGTACTTC. It encodes CASSLASGVQETQYF.

The sample holds a few counts of this clone. This chain links TRBV6-5 with TRBJ2-3; no clear D. V lost 2 bases, J lost 2 bases, and 2 bases lay in between. The CDR3 runs to 12 residues. The germline CDR1 and CDR2 sequences are MNHEY and SVGAGI. CDR3 DNA sequence: TGTGCCAGCAGTTACGCCACAGATACGCAGTATTTT. It translates to CASSYATDTQYF.

V usage is TRBV15 and J usage is TRBJ1-2; D is unresolved. Germline CDR1 and CDR2: LNHNV and YYDKDF (reference sequence). The CDR3 length is 15 residues. Trimming removed 4 bases at V and 4 bases at J, with 16 bases between. CDR3 nucleotide sequence: TGTGCCACCAGCAAACTCCCGGCGCCTGCCTATGGCTACACCTTC. This gives the protein CATSKLPAPAYGYTF.